This is a list of T cell receptor beta chains from one sample in a study of cytomegalovirus exposure and HLA in healthy donors. This table comes from immunoSEQ multiplex PCR, and its TCRdb copy is limited to in-frame clones, with some not included. The data hold over 100,000 clones, with 88% observed a single time. Sequenced sample: PBMCs. Receptors originate from a woman aged 18-29 years in good health and CMV-seropositive. CDR3s include the opening cysteine and the closing phenylalanine or tryptophan. D genes are given only for firm matches. Size values are once, few and many counts, or a class for expanded clones, and some rows have none.

d_call	clone_size	v_call	j_call	cdr3_aa	cdr3_nt
NA	NA	TRBV5-1	TRBJ1-1	CASSLGDNRSGTEAFF	TGCGCCAGCAGCTTGGGGGACAATCGTTCGGGGACTGAAGCTTTCTTT
NA	NA	TRBV4-2	TRBJ1-4	CASSWGRDEKLFF	TGTGCCAGCAGCTGGGGCAGGGATGAAAAACTGTTTTTT
NA	NA	TRBV27	TRBJ2-1	CASSWGQSHNEQFF	TGTGCCAGCAGTTGGGGACAATCGCACAATGAGCAGTTCTTC
NA	NA	TRBV7-9	TRBJ2-7	CASSLFPLDRGEQYF	TGTGCCAGCAGCCTCTTCCCCCTGGACAGAGGGGAGCAGTACTTC
TRBD2	NA	TRBV2	TRBJ2-1	CASRPGGVAGVLPFEQFF	TGTGCCAGCAGGCCCGGGGGGGTAGCGGGGGTTCTGCCCTTTGAGCAGTTCTTC
NA	NA	TRBV29-1	TRBJ1-2	CSVDRGGYTF	TGCAGCGTTGACAGGGGTGGCTACACCTTC
TRBD1	NA	TRBV5-5	TRBJ1-1	CASSWTGGRTEAFF	TGTGCCAGCAGCTGGACAGGGGGTAGGACTGAAGCTTTCTTT
NA	few	TRBV6-5	TRBJ1-2	CASSYRAANYGYTF	TGTGCCAGCAGTTACAGAGCCGCCAACTATGGCTACACCTTC
NA	NA	TRBV25-1	TRBJ2-3	CASSEEGHPTDTQYF	TGTGCCAGCAGTGAGGAGGGGCACCCCACGGATACGCAGTATTTT
NA	NA	TRBV6-6	TRBJ2-3	CASRFPGTSSTDTQYF	TGTGCCAGCAGATTCCCCGGGACTTCTAGCACAGATACGCAGTATTTT
NA	NA	TRBV7-8	TRBJ2-7	CASSLQGTPAYEQYF	TGTGCCAGCAGTCTTCAAGGGACACCTGCCTACGAGCAGTACTTC
TRBD2	NA	TRBV29-1	TRBJ2-3	CSVRTSGGTDTQYF	TGCAGCGTTCGGACTAGCGGGGGCACAGATACGCAGTATTTT
TRBD2	NA	TRBV7-7	TRBJ2-1	CASSLAGGASGTLSNEQFF	TGTGCTAGCAGCTTAGCGGGGGGTGCTAGCGGGACCTTGTCCAATGAGCAGTTCTTC
TRBD1	NA	TRBV15	TRBJ1-4	CATSRGRQGEKLFF	TGTGCCACCAGCAGAGGTAGACAGGGGGAAAAACTGTTTTTT
NA	NA	TRBV7-2	TRBJ2-2	CASSLGATGELFF	TGTGCCAGCAGCTTAGGAGCCACCGGGGAGCTGTTTTTT
NA	NA	TRBV19	TRBJ1-5	CATSPARRKSNQPQHF	TGTGCCACTTCTCCGGCCAGGCGAAAAAGCAATCAGCCCCAGCATTTT
TRBD2	NA	TRBV28	TRBJ2-3	CASSGLAGGYF	TGTGCCAGCAGTGGACTAGCGGGAGGGTATTTT
NA	NA	TRBV5-6	TRBJ1-1	CASSLGGNTEAFF	TGTGCCAGCAGCTTGGGAGGGAACACTGAAGCTTTCTTT
TRBD2	NA	TRBV9	TRBJ2-5	CASSVGGGAQETQYF	TGTGCCAGCAGCGTAGGCGGGGGGGCCCAAGAGACCCAGTACTTC
NA	NA	TRBV4-1	TRBJ2-3	CASSQDFGVNTDTQYF	TGCGCCAGCAGCCAAGATTTCGGGGTGAACACAGATACGCAGTATTTT
NA	NA	TRBV5-1	TRBJ2-2	CASSWGRSTGELFF	TGCGCCAGCAGCTGGGGCAGATCCACCGGGGAGCTGTTTTTT
NA	NA	TRBV14	TRBJ2-7	CASSQVPANRRLASSPRAYEQYF	TGTGCCAGCAGCCAAGTTCCCGCAAACCGGAGGCTAGCGTCCTCCCCTCGAGCCTACGAGCAGTACTTC
NA	NA	TRBV14	TRBJ2-7	CASRSDRNEQYF	TGTGCCAGCAGATCCGACAGGAACGAGCAGTACTTC
NA	NA	TRBV30	TRBJ1-6	CAWSAGFSPLHF	TGTGCCTGGTCGGCGGGGTTTTCACCCCTCCACTTT
TRBD1	once	TRBV4-1	TRBJ2-7	CASSQDPDRASYEQYF	TGCGCCAGCAGCCAAGATCCGGACAGGGCGTCCTACGAGCAGTACTTC
NA	NA	TRBV7-8	TRBJ2-1	CASSLSGRGWFF	TGTGCCAGCAGCTTAAGCGGCAGGGGTTGGTTCTTC
NA	NA	TRBV6-4	TRBJ2-1	CATRAPGLNEQFF	TGTGCCACCAGGGCCCCGGGACTCAATGAGCAGTTCTTC
NA	NA	TRBV6-1	TRBJ1-4	CASSSGGGEKLFF	TGTGCCAGCAGCAGCGGAGGAGGGGAAAAACTGTTTTTT
NA	NA	TRBV5-1	TRBJ2-2	CASSPQGGGVFGELFF	TGCGCCAGCAGCCCCCAAGGAGGGGGGGTATTCGGGGAGCTGTTTTTT
NA	NA	TRBV7-8	TRBJ2-7	CASSLVMGGNEQYF	TGTGCCAGCAGCTTAGTTATGGGAGGCAACGAGCAGTACTTC
NA	once	TRBV4-3	TRBJ1-4	CASSQQEANEKLFF	TGCGCCAGCAGCCAACAGGAGGCGAATGAAAAACTGTTTTTT
NA	NA	TRBV7-9	TRBJ1-1	CASRGSGHLNTEAFF	TGTGCCAGCAGAGGGTCGGGACATTTGAACACTGAAGCTTTCTTT
TRBD2	NA	TRBV6-5	TRBJ2-1	CASSYSSGPYNEQFF	TGTGCCAGCAGTTATAGTAGCGGGCCCTACAATGAGCAGTTCTTC
NA	NA	TRBV27	TRBJ1-1	CASSPNGDTEAFF	TGTGCCAGCAGCCCCAACGGAGACACTGAAGCTTTCTTT
TRBD1	once	TRBV6-5	TRBJ2-7	CASSYQQGAYEQYF	TGTGCCAGCAGTTACCAACAGGGGGCCTACGAGCAGTACTTC
TRBD2	NA	TRBV10-2	TRBJ2-5	CASSEMESGTPQETQYF	TGCGCCAGCAGTGAGATGGAGAGCGGGACTCCCCAAGAGACCCAGTACTTC
NA	NA	TRBV6-1	TRBJ1-5	CASSEWADTRVGPQHF	TGTGCCAGCAGTGAATGGGCCGACACGCGGGTCGGGCCCCAGCATTTT
TRBD1	NA	TRBV6-1	TRBJ1-3	CASSEAGQGFVWGNTIYF	TGTGCCAGCAGTGAAGCAGGACAGGGGTTCGTGTGGGGAAACACCATATATTTT